Listed below are T cell receptor beta chains from one sample, sequenced in a study of identifying expanded T cells in peripheral blood. The table came from immunoSEQ multiplex PCR; TCRdb's copy has only in-frame clones and leaves some out. This sample has approximately 100,000 clones, with around nine tenths found just once. The sample consisted of blood. Every receptor here comes from a person aged 18 to 70 in good health. CDR3s include the opening cysteine and the closing phenylalanine or tryptophan. D genes are given only for firm matches. The listing skips clone size in some rows; elsewhere it reads once, few, many or a size class.

CDR3aa: CASSSRYGYTF
CDR3nt: TGTGCCAGCAGCTCCCGATATGGCTACACCTTC
abundance: -
d_gene: -
j_gene: TRBJ1-2
v_gene: TRBV13

CDR3aa: CASSSSAGARENQPQHF
CDR3nt: TGTGCCAGCAGTTCATCAGCAGGGGCGCGCGAGAATCAGCCCCAGCATTTT
abundance: -
d_gene: -
j_gene: TRBJ1-5
v_gene: TRBV27

CDR3aa: CASSDFWAGHEQYF
CDR3nt: TGTGCCAGCAGCGACTTTTGGGCAGGCCACGAGCAGTACTTC
abundance: -
d_gene: -
j_gene: TRBJ2-7
v_gene: TRBV14

CDR3aa: CASSLSTGLETQYF
CDR3nt: TGCGCCAGCAGCCTATCGACAGGTTTGGAGACCCAGTACTTC
abundance: -
d_gene: -
j_gene: TRBJ2-5
v_gene: TRBV5-1

CDR3aa: CASSPDGDEAFF
CDR3nt: TGTGCCAGCAGCCCTGACGGAGATGAAGCTTTCTTT
abundance: -
d_gene: -
j_gene: TRBJ1-1
v_gene: TRBV14

CDR3aa: CASSQSGPRTGEIARVSLHF
CDR3nt: TGCGCCAGCAGTCAATCTGGCCCCCGGACAGGGGAGATCGCCCGAGTATCCCTCCACTTT
abundance: -
d_gene: TRBD1
j_gene: TRBJ1-6
v_gene: TRBV23-1

CDR3aa: CASSSEIRVTQYF
CDR3nt: TGTGCCAGCAGCTCGGAAATTAGGGTTACGCAGTATTTT
abundance: -
d_gene: -
j_gene: TRBJ2-3
v_gene: TRBV7-2

CDR3aa: CASSRHTGTPKPYEQYF
CDR3nt: TGCGCCAGCAGCCGTCATACCGGGACACCGAAACCCTACGAGCAGTACTTC
abundance: -
d_gene: -
j_gene: TRBJ2-7
v_gene: TRBV4-1

CDR3aa: CASSIQSSYNEQFF
CDR3nt: TGTGCCAGTAGTATCCAGAGCTCCTACAATGAGCAGTTCTTC
abundance: -
d_gene: -
j_gene: TRBJ2-1
v_gene: TRBV19

CDR3aa: CASSSLTGAPGNTIYF
CDR3nt: TGTGCCAGCAGCTCCCTCACAGGGGCTCCCGGAAACACCATATATTTT
abundance: -
d_gene: TRBD1
j_gene: TRBJ1-3
v_gene: TRBV7-8

CDR3aa: CASLGNTGGNSPLHF
CDR3nt: TGTGCCAGCTTAGGAAATACAGGGGGTAATTCACCCCTCCACTTT
abundance: -
d_gene: TRBD1
j_gene: TRBJ1-6
v_gene: TRBV2

CDR3aa: CAWSVGSGAYGYTF
CDR3nt: TGTGCCTGGAGTGTCGGTAGCGGTGCCTATGGCTACACCTTC
abundance: few
d_gene: -
j_gene: TRBJ1-2
v_gene: TRBV30

CDR3aa: CASSGGTGGASTNEKLFF
CDR3nt: TGTGCCAGCAGTGGGGGGACAGGGGGCGCGTCGACTAATGAAAAACTGTTTTTT
abundance: -
d_gene: TRBD1
j_gene: TRBJ1-4
v_gene: TRBV27

CDR3aa: CASSQRHRGGQETQYF
CDR3nt: TGCGCCAGCAGCCAGAGACACAGGGGTGGCCAAGAGACCCAGTACTTC
abundance: -
d_gene: TRBD1
j_gene: TRBJ2-5
v_gene: TRBV4-3

CDR3aa: CASSLGDQSSVAKAFF
CDR3nt: TGCGCCAGCAGCTTGGGGGATCAGTCTTCTGTAGCTAAAGCTTTCTTT
abundance: -
d_gene: -
j_gene: TRBJ1-1
v_gene: TRBV5-1